What follows is one TCR beta chain and its context. What it binds is unknown. These data belong to a study of vaccination effects on CD4 cells after COVID-19. Study-level findings and limits: Nearly all vaccine-induced clones in healthy recipients recognized only SARS-CoV-2. Marked clonal contraction was seen in infection- and vaccine-induced clones late after vaccination.

When around 9 days of culture had elapsed, CD4+ T cells were isolated. According to the study, vaccine recipients showed no prior SARS-CoV-2 infection and negative nucleocapsid antibodies. Sequencing was performed with immunoSEQ multiplex PCR; in TCRdb, only in-frame clones are kept and a portion is missing. Among 40,000 or so clones listed, more than 75% were seen once. This CDR3 comprises 15 residues. V was trimmed by 2 bases and J by 5 bases, leaving 15 bases between them. Germline lookup yields CDR1 SGHVS and CDR2 FNYEAQ. Sample: CD4+ T cells from PBMCs cultured without peptide, taken before COVID-19 vaccination. The genes are TRBV7-6 and TRBJ2-5, with D maybe TRBD1 (6 bases). The TCR was taken from a human donor who received a COVID-19 vaccine. This chain's CDR3 is CASSLYTSGEETQYF. Here the CDR3 DNA reads TGTGCCAGCAGCTTATACACTTCAGGGGAGGAGACCCAGTACTTC. Supplemented by reference TRBV7-6 and TRBJ2-5, the full variable domain reads GAGVSQSPRYKVTKRGQDVALRCDPISGHVSLYWYRQALGQGPEFLTYFNYEAQQDKSGLPNDRFSAERPEGSISTLTIQRTEQRDSAMYRCASSLYTSGEETQYFGPGTRLLVL.